The present T cell receptor (beta chain) was sequenced within a study of blood T cells in healthy people across ages. Concerning this clonotype itself: Its cognate antigen is unknown.

Alongside a J-beta primer mix, a sample-barcoded 5' primer served in a second PCR lasting about 7 to 11 cycles. All cDNA molecules were each tagged by a template-switch adaptor with 12 random nucleotides. Sequencing yielded, for each sample, at least 3 million paired-end reads carrying CDR3. TCRdb ran MiXCR on the 5' RACE reads and lists one entry per CDR3 protein. Of about 1.8 million distinct CDR3 sequences in the sample, 49% were seen once. Study results and caveats: Older individuals had lower TCR beta diversity per million T cells (the decline was roughly linear). The study lacked donor CMV status, which possibly confounded expanded clonotype changes.

Deletions cut 0 bases from V and 4 bases from J, with 9 bases between. CDR1 MGHRA and CDR2 YSYEKL come from the germline V gene. The CDR3 sequence is 14 residues long. The chain employs TRBV4-1 and TRBJ1-2; weak D call: TRBD1 (5 bases). The sequence was obtained from a woman in her thirties or forties in good health. Sequenced: blood. The CDR3 bases are TGCGCCAGCAGCCAAGATTCCAGGGCCTATGGCTACACCTTC. Protein sequence: CASSQDSRAYGYTF.